A selection of T cell receptor beta chains follows, all from one sample in a study of T cell responses to AZD1222 COVID-19 vaccine. The protocol was immunoSEQ multiplex PCR, while the TCRdb copy is restricted to in-frame clones and leaves out a portion. The sample carries tens of thousands of clones, around three quarters recorded once. The starting material was peripheral blood, obtained on day 0 of AZD1222 vaccination. The receptors shown here come from an adult in good health. CDR3s leave out the opening cysteine and the closing phenylalanine or tryptophan. Each record gives: V gene, CDR3 length, clone size, CDR3 protein. Expanded clones are given a class, and other clones once, few, many or no size at all.

V gene: TRBV3-1/TRBV3-2
CDR3 length: 12
clone size: -
CDR3 protein: ASSQDRGSNIQY

V gene: TRBV7-2
CDR3 length: 13
clone size: once
CDR3 protein: ASSLAPAGAYEQY

V gene: TRBV6-5
CDR3 length: 14
clone size: -
CDR3 protein: ASSSYSGDYGNTIY

V gene: TRBV6-2/TRBV6-3
CDR3 length: 15
clone size: -
CDR3 protein: ASSPETATGASYGYT

V gene: TRBV9
CDR3 length: 13
clone size: -
CDR3 protein: ASSVGGRRNEKLF

V gene: TRBV7-2
CDR3 length: 12
clone size: -
CDR3 protein: ASSLAQTSEGYT

V gene: TRBV20-1
CDR3 length: 11
clone size: -
CDR3 protein: SASPGLDQPQH

V gene: TRBV3-1/TRBV3-2
CDR3 length: 14
clone size: once
CDR3 protein: ASSLFAGAPTGELF

V gene: TRBV5-6
CDR3 length: 12
clone size: few
CDR3 protein: ASSSGGMSYEQY

V gene: TRBV9
CDR3 length: 13
clone size: once
CDR3 protein: ASSGRVGENTEAF

V gene: TRBV7-2
CDR3 length: 14
clone size: -
CDR3 protein: ASSFSSGGKPYEQY

V gene: TRBV19
CDR3 length: 12
clone size: -
CDR3 protein: ASSISAGGYEQY